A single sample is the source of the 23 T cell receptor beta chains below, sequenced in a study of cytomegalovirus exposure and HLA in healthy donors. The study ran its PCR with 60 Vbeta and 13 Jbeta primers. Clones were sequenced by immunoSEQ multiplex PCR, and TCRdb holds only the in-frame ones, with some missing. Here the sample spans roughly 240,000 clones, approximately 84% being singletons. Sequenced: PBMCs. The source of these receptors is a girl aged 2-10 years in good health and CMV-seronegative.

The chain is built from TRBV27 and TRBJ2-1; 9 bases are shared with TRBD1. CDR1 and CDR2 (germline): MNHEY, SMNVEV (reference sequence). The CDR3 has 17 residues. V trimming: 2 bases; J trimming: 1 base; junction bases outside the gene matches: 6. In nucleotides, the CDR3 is TGTGCCAGCAGTTTAGGACCGGGACAGGGATCCTACAATGAGCAGTTCTTC. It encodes CASSLGPGQGSYNEQFF.

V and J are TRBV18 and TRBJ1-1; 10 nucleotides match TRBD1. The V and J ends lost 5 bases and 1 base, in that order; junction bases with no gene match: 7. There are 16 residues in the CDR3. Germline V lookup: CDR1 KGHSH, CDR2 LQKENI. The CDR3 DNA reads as TGTGCCAGCTCAGCAGACAGGGGGCTTGAGAACACTGAAGCTTTCTTT. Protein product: CASSADRGLENTEAFF.

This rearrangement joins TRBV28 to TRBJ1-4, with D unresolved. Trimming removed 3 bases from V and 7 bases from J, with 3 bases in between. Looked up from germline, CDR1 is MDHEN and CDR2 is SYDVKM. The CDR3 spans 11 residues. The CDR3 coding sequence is TGTGCCAGCAGTTTTAGTGAAAAACTGTTTTTT. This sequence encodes CASSFSEKLFF.

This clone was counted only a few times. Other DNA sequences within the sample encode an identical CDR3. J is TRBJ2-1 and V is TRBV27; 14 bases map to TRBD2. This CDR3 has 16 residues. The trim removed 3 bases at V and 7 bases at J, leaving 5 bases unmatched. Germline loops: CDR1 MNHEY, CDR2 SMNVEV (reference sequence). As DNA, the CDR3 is TGTGCCAGCAGTTTCAGACTAGCGGGAGGGCCGAATGAGCAGTTCTTC. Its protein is CASSFRLAGGPNEQFF.

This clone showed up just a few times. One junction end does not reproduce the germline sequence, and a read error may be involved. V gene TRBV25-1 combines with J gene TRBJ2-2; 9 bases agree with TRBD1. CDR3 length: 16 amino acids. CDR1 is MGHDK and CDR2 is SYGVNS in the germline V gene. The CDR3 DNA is TGTGCCAGCAGTGACACAGGGGGCCCGAAAACCGGGGAGCTGTTTTTT. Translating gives CASSDTGGPKTGELFF.

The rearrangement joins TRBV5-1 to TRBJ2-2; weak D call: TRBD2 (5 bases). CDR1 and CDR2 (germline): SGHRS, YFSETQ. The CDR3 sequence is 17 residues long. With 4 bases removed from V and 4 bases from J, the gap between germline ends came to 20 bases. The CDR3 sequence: CASSHPRGPSSTGELFF. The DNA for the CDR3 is TGCGCCAGCAGCCATCCCCGCGGGCCATCGAGCACCGGGGAGCTGTTTTTT.

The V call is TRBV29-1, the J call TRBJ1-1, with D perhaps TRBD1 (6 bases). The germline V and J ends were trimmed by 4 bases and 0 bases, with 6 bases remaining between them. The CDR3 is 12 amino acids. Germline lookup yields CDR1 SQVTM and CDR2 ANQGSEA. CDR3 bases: TGCAGCGTTGGGGGGCTGAACACTGAAGCTTTCTTT. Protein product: CSVGGLNTEAFF. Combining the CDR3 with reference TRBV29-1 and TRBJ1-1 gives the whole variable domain SAVISQKPSRDICQRGTSLTIQCQVDSQVTMMFWYRQQPGQSLTLIATANQGSEATYESGFVIDKFPISRPNLTFSTLTVSNMSPEDSSIYLCSVGGLNTEAFFGQGTRLTVV.

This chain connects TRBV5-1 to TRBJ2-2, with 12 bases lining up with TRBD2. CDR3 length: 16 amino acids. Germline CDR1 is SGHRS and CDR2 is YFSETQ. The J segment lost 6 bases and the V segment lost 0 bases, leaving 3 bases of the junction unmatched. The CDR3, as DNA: TGCGCCAGCAGCTTGGGGGGACTAGCGGGTCCCGGGGAGCTGTTTTTT. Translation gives CASSLGGLAGPGELFF. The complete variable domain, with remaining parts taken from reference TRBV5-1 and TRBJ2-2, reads KAGVTQTPRYLIKTRGQQVTLSCSPISGHRSVSWYQQTPGQGLQFLFEYFSETQRNKGNFPGRFSGRQFSNSRSEMNVSTLELGDSALYLCASSLGGLAGPGELFFGEGSRLTVL.

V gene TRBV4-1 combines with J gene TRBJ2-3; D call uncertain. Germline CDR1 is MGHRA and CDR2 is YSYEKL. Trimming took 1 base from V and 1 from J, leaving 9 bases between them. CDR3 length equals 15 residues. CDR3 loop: CASSQVVAGTDTQYF. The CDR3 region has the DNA TGCGCCAGCAGCCAAGTGGTAGCAGGCACAGATACGCAGTATTTT.

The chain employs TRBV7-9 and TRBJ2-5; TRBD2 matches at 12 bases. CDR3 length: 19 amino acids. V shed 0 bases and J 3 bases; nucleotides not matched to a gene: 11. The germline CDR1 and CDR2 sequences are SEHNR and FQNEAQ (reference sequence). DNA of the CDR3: TGTGCCAGCAGCTTAGCTCCGGGACTAGCGGGTCTTAGAAAAGAGACCCAGTACTTC. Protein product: CASSLAPGLAGLRKETQYF. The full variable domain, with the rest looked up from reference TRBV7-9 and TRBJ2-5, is DTGVSQNPRHKITKRGQNVTFRCDPISEHNRLYWYRQTLGQGPEFLTYFQNEAQLEKSRLLSDRFSAERPKGSFSTLEIQRTEQGDSAMYLCASSLAPGLAGLRKETQYFGPGTRLLVL.

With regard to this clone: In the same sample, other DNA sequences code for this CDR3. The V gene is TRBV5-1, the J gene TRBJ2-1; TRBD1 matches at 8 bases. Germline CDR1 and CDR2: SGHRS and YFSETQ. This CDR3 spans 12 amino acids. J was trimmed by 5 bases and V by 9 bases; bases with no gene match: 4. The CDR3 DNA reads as TGCGCCACCCGGACAGGGAACAATGAGCAGTTCTTC. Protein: CATRTGNNEQFF.

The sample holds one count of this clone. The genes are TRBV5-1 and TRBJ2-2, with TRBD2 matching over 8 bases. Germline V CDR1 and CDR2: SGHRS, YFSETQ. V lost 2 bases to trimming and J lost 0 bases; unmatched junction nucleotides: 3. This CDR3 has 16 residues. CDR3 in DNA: TGCGCCAGCAGCTTAACTAGCGGCTCGAACACCGGGGAGCTGTTTTTT. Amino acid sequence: CASSLTSGSNTGELFF.

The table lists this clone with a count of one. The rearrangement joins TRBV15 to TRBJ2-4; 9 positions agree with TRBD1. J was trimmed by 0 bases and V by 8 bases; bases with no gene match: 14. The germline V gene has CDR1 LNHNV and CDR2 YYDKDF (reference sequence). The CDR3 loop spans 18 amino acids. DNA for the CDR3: TGTGCCACCCAGAGGGACAGGGTTCATCGAAGAGCCAAAAACATTCAGTACTTC. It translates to CATQRDRVHRRAKNIQYF.

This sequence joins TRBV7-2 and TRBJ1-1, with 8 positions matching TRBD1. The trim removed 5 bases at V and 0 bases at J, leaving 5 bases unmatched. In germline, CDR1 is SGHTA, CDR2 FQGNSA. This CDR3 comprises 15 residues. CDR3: CASSPRTGLNTEAFF. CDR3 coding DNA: TGTGCCAGCAGCCCGAGGACAGGGTTGAACACTGAAGCTTTCTTT.

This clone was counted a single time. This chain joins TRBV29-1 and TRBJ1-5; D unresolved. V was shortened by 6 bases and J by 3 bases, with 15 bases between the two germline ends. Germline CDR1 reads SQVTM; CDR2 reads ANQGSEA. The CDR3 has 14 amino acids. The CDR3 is CSVSDKAHNQPQHF. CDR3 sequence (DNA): TGCAGCGTCTCAGACAAAGCCCACAATCAGCCCCAGCATTTT. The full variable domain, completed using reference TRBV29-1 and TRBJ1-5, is SAVISQKPSRDICQRGTSLTIQCQVDSQVTMMFWYRQQPGQSLTLIATANQGSEATYESGFVIDKFPISRPNLTFSTLTVSNMSPEDSSIYLCSVSDKAHNQPQHFGDGTRLSIL.

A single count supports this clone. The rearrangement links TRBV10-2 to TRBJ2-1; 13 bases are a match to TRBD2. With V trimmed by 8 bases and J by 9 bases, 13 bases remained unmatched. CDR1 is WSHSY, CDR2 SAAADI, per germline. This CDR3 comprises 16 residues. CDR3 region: CASFRVGTSGVGEQFF. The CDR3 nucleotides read TGCGCCAGCTTTCGGGTGGGGACTAGCGGGGTCGGTGAGCAGTTCTTC.

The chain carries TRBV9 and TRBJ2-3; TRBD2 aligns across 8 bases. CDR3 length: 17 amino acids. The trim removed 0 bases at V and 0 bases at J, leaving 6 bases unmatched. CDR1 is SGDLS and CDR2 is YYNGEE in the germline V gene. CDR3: CASSVAPSGSSTDTQYF. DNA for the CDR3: TGTGCCAGCAGCGTAGCCCCGAGCGGGAGTAGCACAGATACGCAGTATTTT.

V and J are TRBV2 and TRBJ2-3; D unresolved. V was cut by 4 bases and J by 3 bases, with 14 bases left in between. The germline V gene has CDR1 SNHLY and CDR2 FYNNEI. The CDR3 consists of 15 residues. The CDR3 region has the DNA TGTGCCAGCAGTGTGGCTAGTGATTCGACAGATACGCAGTATTTT. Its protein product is CASSVASDSTDTQYF.

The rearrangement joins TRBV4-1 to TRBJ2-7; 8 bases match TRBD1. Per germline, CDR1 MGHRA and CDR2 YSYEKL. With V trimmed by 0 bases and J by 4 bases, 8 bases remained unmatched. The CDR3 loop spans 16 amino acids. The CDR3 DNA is TGCGCCAGCAGCCAAGAACTAGGACAGGGTAGGTACGAGCAGTACTTC. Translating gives CASSQELGQGRYEQYF.

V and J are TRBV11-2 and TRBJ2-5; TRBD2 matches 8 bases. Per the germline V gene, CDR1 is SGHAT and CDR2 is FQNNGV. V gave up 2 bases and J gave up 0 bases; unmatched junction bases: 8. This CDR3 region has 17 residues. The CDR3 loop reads CASSLRYLAGYQETQYF. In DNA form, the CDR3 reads TGTGCCAGCAGCTTAAGATACCTAGCGGGTTACCAAGAGACCCAGTACTTC.

CDR3: CASSDRVSGNTIYF. The CDR3 nucleotides read TGTGCCAGCAGTGATAGAGTTTCTGGAAACACCATATATTTT. V and J are TRBV2 and TRBJ1-3; no firm D call. The CDR3 extends over 14 amino acids. Germline CDR1 reads SNHLY; CDR2 reads FYNNEI. Trimming took 3 bases from V and 1 from J, leaving 7 bases between them.

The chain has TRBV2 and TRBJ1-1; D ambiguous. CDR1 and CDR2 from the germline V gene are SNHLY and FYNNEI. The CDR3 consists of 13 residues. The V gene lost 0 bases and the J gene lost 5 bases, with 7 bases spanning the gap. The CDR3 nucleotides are TGTGCCAGCAGTGAAGCGGGCGGGACTGAAGCTTTCTTT. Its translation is CASSEAGGTEAFF. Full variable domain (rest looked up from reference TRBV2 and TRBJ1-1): EPEVTQTPSHQVTQMGQEVILRCVPISNHLYFYWYRQILGQKVEFLVSFYNNEISEKSEIFDDQFSVERPDGSNFTLKIRSTKLEDSAMYFCASSEAGGTEAFFGQGTRLTVV.

The CDR3 DNA reads as TGCGCCAGCAGCATTGCTGGCTACCAAGAGACCCAGTACTTC. Amino acids: CASSIAGYQETQYF. The V and J genes are TRBV5-1 and TRBJ2-5, with D uncertain. The CDR3 is 14 amino acids. In germline, CDR1 is SGHRS, CDR2 YFSETQ. Trimming stripped 4 bases from V and 0 bases from J, with 10 bases between. The variable domain in full, completed from reference TRBV5-1 and TRBJ2-5, reads KAGVTQTPRYLIKTRGQQVTLSCSPISGHRSVSWYQQTPGQGLQFLFEYFSETQRNKGNFPGRFSGRQFSNSRSEMNVSTLELGDSALYLCASSIAGYQETQYFGPGTRLLVL.